The 3 T cell receptor beta chains given below trace back to one sample, sequenced in a study of early T cells in non-severe SARS-CoV-2 infection. Each CDR3 protein gets one entry after TCRdb re-called the 5' RACE reads with MiXCR. Of more than 95,000 distinct CDR3 sequences in the sample, 8% to 13% were seen once. The sample in question was whole blood, obtained at baseline. The source is an adult who was a healthcare worker with PCR-confirmed SARS-CoV-2 infection or an uninfected control (not recorded which).

This clonotype was found a few times. The rearrangement uses TRBV29-1 and TRBJ2-2, with D possibly being TRBD2 (7 bases). The CDR3 is 14 amino acids. The V gene lost 7 bases and the J gene lost 6 bases, with 18 bases spanning the gap. Germline V gene lookup returns CDR1 SQVTM and CDR2 ANQGSEA. In nucleotides, the CDR3 is TGCAGCGCCCCCGGACTAGGGGGTTCCGGGGAGCTGTTTTTT. Translating it yields CSAPGLGGSGELFF.

The chain is built from TRBV28 and TRBJ2-7; a weak D match, TRBD1 (6 bases). Trimming took 3 bases from V and 12 from J, leaving 12 bases between them. Germline V gene data show CDR1 as MDHEN and CDR2 as SYDVKM. The CDR3 spans 11 residues. In DNA form, the CDR3 reads TGTGCCAGCAGTTTGTCAGGGGACCTGTACTTC. Translating gives CASSLSGDLYF.

This clonotype was recorded a few times. V is TRBV14 and J is TRBJ2-3; D is unclear. Germline V gene data show CDR1 as SGHDN and CDR2 as FVKESK. V was cut by 2 bases and J by 0 bases, with 6 bases left in between. The CDR3 covers 14 residues. The CDR3 reads CASSQFTSTDTQYF. DNA of the CDR3: TGTGCCAGCAGCCAATTTACTAGCACAGATACGCAGTATTTT.